The 6 T cell receptor beta chains below all came from one sample that was sequenced in a study of T cells in Graves' hyperthyroidism and ophthalmopathy. Amplification targeted TCR beta CDR3 regions from RNA transcripts. RT-PCR in the first round (using the HTBI primer set) targeted the TCR CDR3. Via MiXCR, TCRdb re-called the multiplex PCR reads, giving one row per CDR3 protein. The table has almost 250,000 distinct CDR3 sequences, about 24% seen once. The specimen sequenced was blood. These receptor sequences come from a middle-aged woman with Graves' ophthalmopathy.

This clonotype has ten or more counts. The rearrangement uses TRBV28 and TRBJ2-4, with 9 bases lining up with TRBD1. Germline values: CDR1 MDHEN, CDR2 SYDVKM. The CDR3 is 15 amino acids. The V gene end was trimmed by 6 bases and the J gene end by 1 base; junction bases not matched to a gene: 4. CDR3: CASRGTGRAKNIQYF. The CDR3 DNA follows: TGTGCCAGCAGGGGGACAGGGCGGGCCAAAAACATTCAGTACTTC.

This clonotype was seen at least ten times. CDR3 loop: CASSQVRLAGVPEQYF. CDR3 bases: TGCGCCAGCAGCCAAGTTAGACTAGCGGGAGTACCCGAGCAGTACTTC. The J gene is TRBJ2-7, the V gene TRBV4-1; 12 bases map to TRBD2. The CDR3 is 16 residues long. V trimming: 1 base; J trimming: 6 bases; junction bases outside the gene matches: 7. Germline values: CDR1 MGHRA, CDR2 YSYEKL.

The chain couples TRBV6-2 or TRBV6-3 to TRBJ1-1; D is unresolved. V shed 7 bases and J shed 0 bases, with 9 bases lying between them. The CDR3 is made up of 13 amino acids. Germline V gene lookup returns CDR1 MNHEY and CDR2 SVGEGT. CDR3 in amino acids: CASTPSMNTEAFF. The CDR3 bases are TGTGCCAGCACTCCGTCTATGAACACTGAAGCTTTCTTT.

This clonotype was recorded many times. The gene calls are TRBV27 and TRBJ1-1, with 9 bases lining up with TRBD1. The ends lost 6 bases at V and 1 base at J; junction bases unmatched: 3. This CDR3 is 14 amino acids long. The germline CDR1 and CDR2 sequences are MNHEY and SMNVEV (reference sequence). Here the CDR3 DNA reads TGTGCCAGCAGGGCACAGGGGGCGAACACTGAAGCTTTCTTT. Amino acid sequence: CASRAQGANTEAFF.

This clonotype was recorded many times. The chain couples TRBV6-5 to TRBJ2-7; no firm D call. This CDR3 region has 13 residues. Trimming pared 7 bases from V and 7 bases from J, leaving 17 bases between. Germline loops: CDR1 MNHEY, CDR2 SVGAGI. The CDR3 spells CASTPGPGLEQYF. The CDR3 DNA follows: TGTGCCAGCACACCCGGGCCCGGCTTGGAGCAGTACTTC.

This chain joins TRBV28 and TRBJ2-5; D not resolved. The CDR3 covers 13 residues. V dropped 8 bases and J dropped 2 bases, with 12 bases sitting between them. Germline-derived CDR1 and CDR2 are MDHEN and SYDVKM. Here the CDR3 reads CASRRLGQETQYF. The CDR3 bases are TGTGCCAGCCGCCGGTTAGGACAAGAGACCCAGTACTTC.